This T cell receptor (beta chain) was captured in a study of T cell responses to AZD1222 COVID-19 vaccine. Study overall: Pooled samples include second doses given at about 4 or 12 weeks.

General study results and limits: Spike-specific TCR breadth and depth went up after people got two AZD1222 doses. Spike was spanned by vaccine-associated CD4 TCRs, which were dominant at 160-218 and 743-854. A reported finding is that nearly half of spike-specific TCRs target unmutated variant regions.

About this clone itself: Its antigen is unknown.

Profiled with immunoSEQ multiplex PCR; TCRdb holds only in-frame clones, not every one. Of approximately 130,000 clones listed, over 85% are singletons. The CDR3 has 13 residues. Germline CDR1 is SEHNR and CDR2 is FQNEAQ (reference sequence). V trimming: 11 bases; J trimming: 0 bases; junction bases outside the gene matches: 5. The sequence was collected from an adult in good health. Material: peripheral blood, obtained on day 0 of AZD1222 vaccination. V and J are TRBV7-9 and TRBJ2-7; 9 bases map to TRBD2. The CDR3 loop reads CAAGGDLSYEQYF. The CDR3 region has the DNA TGTGCCGCGGGGGGGGACCTCTCCTACGAGCAGTACTTC.